One T cell receptor beta chain is described in this entry. Its antigen is currently unknown. Trimming cost V 4 bases and J 5 bases, with 21 bases left between them. Germline V gives CDR1 LGHDT, CDR2 YNNKEL (reference sequence). The CDR3 is 16 amino acids. This entry comes from a study of T cell responses to AZD1222 COVID-19 vaccine. General study findings and limits: Donors were mostly white British, more females; clonal diversity possibly underestimated. The study identified only five or six AZD1222 recipients as seropositive at baseline. Among spike-specific TCRs, nearly half reportedly target unmutated variant regions. Repertoire sampling happened only post peak T cell response.

Measured with immunoSEQ multiplex PCR; TCRdb has only the in-frame clones, and not every one. The sample yields 100,000 to 140,000 clones, 89% seen once. The source material was peripheral blood, sampled on day 0 of AZD1222 vaccination. The TCR originated in an adult in good health. V and J are TRBV3-1 (or the pseudogene TRBV3-2) and TRBJ2-7; TRBD2 might be the D (5 bases). The CDR3, as DNA: TGTGCCAGCAGCCGAACTTTGAACGGGATGGGAGACGAGCAGTACTTC. Protein product: CASSRTLNGMGDEQYF.